This is a list of T cell receptor beta chains from one sample in a study of T cells after yellow fever vaccination. TCRdb re-analysed the 5' RACE reads in MiXCR, keeping a single row per CDR3 protein. The sample yields 300,000 to 400,000 distinct CDR3 sequences, 9.5% to 15% seen once. This specimen was CD4+ T cells sorted from PBMCs, taken 15 days after the yellow fever booster vaccination. These receptors all stem from a man younger than 35 who received the YFV17D yellow fever vaccine. CDR3s include the opening cysteine and the closing phenylalanine or tryptophan. D genes are given only for firm matches. A row's size may be missing; if present it is once, few, many or a size class.

D gene	J gene	clone size	V gene	CDR3 protein	CDR3 DNA
NA	TRBJ2-6	NA	TRBV9	CASSVGGAGANVLTF	TGTGCCAGCAGCGTAGGGGGAGCTGGGGCCAACGTCCTGACTTTC
TRBD1	TRBJ1-2	NA	TRBV2	CASTFTGGRGYTF	TGTGCCAGCACCTTTACAGGGGGCCGGGGCTACACCTTC
NA	TRBJ1-6	NA	TRBV20-1	CSATQASYNSPLHF	TGCAGTGCTACCCAGGCCTCCTATAATTCACCCCTCCACTTT
TRBD1	TRBJ1-3	few	TRBV15	CATSRRVGQAISLGTIYF	TGTGCCACCAGCAGACGGGTCGGACAGGCGATTTCTCTTGGCACCATATATTTT
TRBD1	TRBJ1-1	NA	TRBV18	CASSPRTGVRTEAFF	TGTGCCAGCTCACCACGGACAGGCGTACGGACTGAAGCTTTCTTT
TRBD1	TRBJ1-1	few	TRBV20-1	CSAFLRDRGNTEAFF	TGCAGTGCTTTCCTCCGGGACAGGGGGAACACTGAAGCTTTCTTT
TRBD1	TRBJ1-1	NA	TRBV5-1	CASSLKGAASTEAFF	TGCGCCAGCAGCTTAAAGGGGGCGGCTTCAACTGAAGCTTTCTTT
NA	TRBJ1-5	few	TRBV15	CATSRVGAFNQPQHF	TGTGCCACCAGCAGAGTAGGGGCCTTCAATCAGCCCCAGCATTTT
TRBD1	TRBJ1-5	few	TRBV5-6	CASSLDRTGNQPQHF	TGTGCCAGCAGCTTGGATAGGACAGGGAATCAGCCCCAGCATTTT
NA	TRBJ1-5	many	TRBV4-1	CASSRGYFSNQPQHF	TGCGCCAGCAGCCGAGGCTACTTTAGCAATCAGCCCCAGCATTTT
NA	TRBJ1-6	NA	TRBV18	CASSLTRDSPLHF	TGTGCCAGCTCCCTTACACGAGATTCACCCCTCCACTTT
TRBD2	TRBJ2-2	NA	TRBV6-2/TRBV6-3	CASSTPGGTNTGELFF	TGTGCCAGCAGCACCCCCGGGGGGACGAACACCGGGGAGCTGTTTTTT
TRBD1	TRBJ1-1	few	TRBV19	CASLQGKNTEAFF	TGTGCCAGCCTACAGGGGAAGAACACTGAAGCTTTCTTT
NA	TRBJ2-1	NA	TRBV21-1	CASSPWGVTLANEQFF	TGTGCCAGCAGCCCCTGGGGGGTGACGCTAGCAAATGAGCAGTTCTTC
NA	TRBJ1-2	many	TRBV3-1	CASSQVGQGGYTF	TGTGCCAGCAGCCAAGTTGGCCAGGGCGGCTACACCTTC
TRBD1	TRBJ1-2	NA	TRBV9	CASSGQGRVNYGYTF	TGTGCCAGCAGCGGACAGGGGAGGGTTAACTATGGCTACACCTTC
NA	TRBJ1-5	few	TRBV4-3	CASSQGASGQGQPQHF	TGCGCCAGCAGCCAAGGGGCCTCGGGGCAGGGTCAGCCCCAGCATTTT
NA	TRBJ1-2	NA	TRBV12-3/TRBV12-4	CASSLTSTRRGYTF	TGTGCCAGCAGTTTGACTTCGACCCGGCGGGGCTACACCTTC
TRBD1	TRBJ1-1	few	TRBV12-3/TRBV12-4	CASSLDFRGRGGAFF	TGTGCCAGCAGTTTAGATTTCAGGGGGCGCGGTGGAGCTTTCTTT
NA	TRBJ1-1	NA	TRBV5-4	CASSLFGPLNTEAFF	TGTGCCAGCAGCTTGTTCGGGCCACTGAACACTGAAGCTTTCTTT
NA	TRBJ1-5	NA	TRBV9	CASSQGNSNQPQHF	TGTGCCAGCAGCCAGGGTAATAGCAATCAGCCCCAGCATTTT
TRBD1	TRBJ2-3	NA	TRBV6-2/TRBV6-3	CASSYDGSYRGTDTQYF	TGTGCCAGCAGTTACGACGGGTCGTACAGGGGGACAGATACGCAGTATTTT
NA	TRBJ2-5	NA	TRBV2	CASSGEGRSDGRF	TGTGCCAGCAGCGGGGAAGGGAGATCCGACGGCCGATTC
TRBD2	TRBJ2-2	NA	TRBV10-3	CAINPSTSGGNTGELFF	TGTGCCATCAACCCCAGCACTAGCGGGGGGAACACCGGGGAGCTGTTTTTT
NA	TRBJ2-1	few	TRBV20-1	CSARADYATGNEQFF	TGCAGTGCTAGAGCTGACTATGCGACTGGAAATGAGCAGTTCTTC
TRBD1	TRBJ2-7	NA	TRBV10-3	CAIRAGTALTYEQYF	TGTGCCATCAGGGCCGGGACAGCGCTAACTTACGAGCAGTACTTC
NA	TRBJ1-6	few	TRBV12-3/TRBV12-4	CASSPTGGVSPLHF	TGTGCCAGCAGCCCTACGGGCGGGGTTTCACCCCTCCACTTT
NA	TRBJ1-3	NA	TRBV6-5	CASTFSAGNTIYF	TGTGCCAGCACCTTTTCTGCTGGAAACACCATATATTTT
NA	TRBJ1-1	few	TRBV5-5	CASSFIGANTEAFF	TGTGCCAGCAGCTTTATAGGGGCGAACACTGAAGCTTTCTTT
NA	TRBJ2-1	many	TRBV20-1	CSHWGVRNEQFF	TGCAGCCACTGGGGGGTGAGGAATGAGCAGTTCTTC
TRBD2	TRBJ2-3	NA	TRBV5-1	CASSRTSGADTQYF	TGCGCCAGCAGCAGGACTAGCGGGGCTGATACGCAGTATTTT
TRBD1	TRBJ1-1	NA	TRBV7-8	CASRDETGGAIGAFF	TGTGCCAGCAGGGATGAGACAGGGGGCGCGATAGGAGCTTTCTTT
TRBD1	TRBJ2-4	few	TRBV9	CASSVLGQGVAKNIQYF	TGTGCCAGCAGCGTACTCGGACAGGGGGTAGCCAAAAACATTCAGTACTTC
TRBD1	TRBJ2-1	NA	TRBV19	CATTISWTGNEQFF	TGTGCCACAACCATCTCTTGGACAGGGAATGAGCAGTTCTTC
NA	TRBJ1-5	NA	TRBV20-1	CSALQFDSNQPQHF	TGCAGTGCCCTACAGTTCGATAGCAATCAGCCCCAGCATTTT
NA	TRBJ2-3	NA	TRBV9	CASGGRSSDTQYF	TGTGCCAGCGGGGGGAGATCGTCAGATACGCAGTATTTT
NA	TRBJ1-5	few	TRBV20-1	CSAAGQWGNQPQHF	TGCAGTGCAGCCGGACAGTGGGGCAATCAGCCCCAGCATTTT
TRBD2	TRBJ2-1	many	TRBV6-2/TRBV6-3	CASSYSSGGVHNEQFF	TGTGCCAGCAGTTACTCTAGCGGGGGGGTCCACAATGAGCAGTTCTTC
NA	TRBJ1-2	NA	TRBV5-4	CASSFRRAYTF	TGTGCCAGCAGCTTTAGACGAGCCTACACCTTC
NA	TRBJ2-5	few	TRBV6-2/TRBV6-3	CASSGTTGETQYF	TGTGCCAGCAGCGGTACTACAGGGGAGACCCAGTACTTC
NA	TRBJ2-6	NA	TRBV28	CASMDPSGANVLTF	TGTGCCAGCATGGATCCGAGTGGGGCCAACGTCCTGACTTTC
NA	TRBJ1-5	NA	TRBV20-1	CSASRGSIQPQHF	TGCAGTGCCTCCCGCGGTAGCATTCAGCCCCAGCATTTT
NA	TRBJ2-2	NA	TRBV15	CATSRDMGGTGELFF	TGTGCCACCAGCAGAGATATGGGCGGCACCGGGGAGCTGTTTTTT
TRBD2	TRBJ2-5	NA	TRBV7-2	CASSRGGARVETQYF	TGTGCCAGCAGCCGGGGGGGGGCGAGGGTGGAGACCCAGTACTTC
TRBD2	TRBJ2-1	many	TRBV5-1	CASSLGLAGGLYNEQFF	TGCGCCAGCAGCTTGGGGCTAGCGGGGGGGCTCTACAATGAGCAGTTCTTC
NA	TRBJ2-5	NA	TRBV2	CASSEGTETQYF	TGTGCCAGCAGTGAGGGGACGGAGACCCAGTACTTC
NA	TRBJ1-4	NA	TRBV27	CASSFTPGMGGEKLFF	TGTGCCAGCAGTTTCACACCAGGGATGGGGGGTGAAAAACTGTTTTTT
NA	TRBJ2-6	many	TRBV2	CASSPDTGANVLTF	TGTGCCAGCAGTCCCGATACCGGGGCCAACGTCCTGACTTTC